Listed below are T cell receptor beta chains from one sample, sequenced in a study of blood T cell repertoires in COVID-19. Data came from immunoSEQ multiplex PCR; TCRdb stores just in-frame clones and leaves some out. The table includes fewer than 400,000 clones, roughly 85% detected once. The sample taken for sequencing was PBMCs or T cells enriched from blood (not recorded which). The receptors derive from a woman between 25 and 40 years old who had been exposed to COVID-19. CDR3s include the opening cysteine and the closing phenylalanine or tryptophan. Fields, in order: D gene, clone size, J gene, V gene, CDR3 DNA, CDR3 protein. A D gene is named only where the DNA matches it firmly. Expanded clones get a size class; other rows say once, few or many, or leave the size out.

d_call: TRBD1; clone_size: NA; j_call: TRBJ1-5; v_call: TRBV12-5; cdr3_nt: TGTGCTAGTGGTTTGGTACCGGACAGGGACAATCAGCCCCAGCATTTT; cdr3_aa: CASGLVPDRDNQPQHF
d_call: NA; clone_size: NA; j_call: TRBJ1-3; v_call: TRBV9; cdr3_nt: TGTGCCAGCAGCGTAGGTCCCCCGACAGCAACTGGAAACACCATATATTTT; cdr3_aa: CASSVGPPTATGNTIYF
d_call: NA; clone_size: NA; j_call: TRBJ2-7; v_call: TRBV18; cdr3_nt: TGTGCCAGCTCAGGTGACATTTCCTACGAGCAGTACTTC; cdr3_aa: CASSGDISYEQYF
d_call: TRBD1; clone_size: NA; j_call: TRBJ2-7; v_call: TRBV7-3; cdr3_nt: TGTGCCAGCAGCTCTGGACAGGGTGGCCACGAGCAGTACTTC; cdr3_aa: CASSSGQGGHEQYF
d_call: NA; clone_size: NA; j_call: TRBJ1-2; v_call: TRBV5-1; cdr3_nt: TGCGCCAGCTATAGCATGGGGGGGCCTTACAATGGCTACACCTTC; cdr3_aa: CASYSMGGPYNGYTF
d_call: NA; clone_size: NA; j_call: TRBJ1-5; v_call: TRBV19; cdr3_nt: TGTGCCAGTAGTAGCACAGGAGGCAATCAGCCCCAGCATTTT; cdr3_aa: CASSSTGGNQPQHF
d_call: NA; clone_size: once; j_call: TRBJ1-6; v_call: TRBV30; cdr3_nt: TGTGCCTGGAGAAGTAGAGACAGAGATGCAAATAATTCACCCCTCCACTTT; cdr3_aa: CAWRSRDRDANNSPLHF
d_call: NA; clone_size: NA; j_call: TRBJ1-2; v_call: TRBV7-8; cdr3_nt: TGTGCCAGCAGCTTAGACGCGGCGGCAGGGGATGGCTACACCTTC; cdr3_aa: CASSLDAAAGDGYTF
d_call: TRBD1; clone_size: NA; j_call: TRBJ2-2; v_call: TRBV3-1/TRBV3-2; cdr3_nt: TGTGCCAGCAGGGACACAGGGGCGGACTGGGCCGGGGAGCTGTTTTTT; cdr3_aa: CASRDTGADWAGELFF
d_call: TRBD1; clone_size: NA; j_call: TRBJ1-1; v_call: TRBV19; cdr3_nt: TGTGCCAGTACAAACAGGGGGCTTGGGACTGGGACTGAAGCTTTCTTT; cdr3_aa: CASTNRGLGTGTEAFF
d_call: TRBD1; clone_size: NA; j_call: TRBJ1-3; v_call: TRBV28; cdr3_nt: TGTGCCAGCAGTTTAAATTACCCGGGACAGGGGTCTGGAAACACCATATATTTT; cdr3_aa: CASSLNYPGQGSGNTIYF
d_call: NA; clone_size: NA; j_call: TRBJ2-7; v_call: TRBV28; cdr3_nt: TGTGCCAGCAGTCCCGGACAGACCTACTACGAGCAGTACTTC; cdr3_aa: CASSPGQTYYEQYF
d_call: NA; clone_size: NA; j_call: TRBJ1-2; v_call: TRBV7-9; cdr3_nt: TGTGCCAGCAGCTTAAGACAGTTTTATGGCTACACCTTC; cdr3_aa: CASSLRQFYGYTF
d_call: NA; clone_size: NA; j_call: TRBJ1-2; v_call: TRBV28; cdr3_nt: TGTGCCAGCAGTTTCTCGGGCGGGATGGGGAGCTATGGCTACACCTTC; cdr3_aa: CASSFSGGMGSYGYTF
d_call: TRBD1; clone_size: NA; j_call: TRBJ1-6; v_call: TRBV5-4; cdr3_nt: TGTGCCAGCAGCGCAGGACAGGCTAAAGATAATTCACCCCTCCACTTT; cdr3_aa: CASSAGQAKDNSPLHF
d_call: NA; clone_size: NA; j_call: TRBJ1-5; v_call: TRBV12-5; cdr3_nt: TGTGCTAGTGGTTTGACCGGAGATCAGCCCCAGCATTTT; cdr3_aa: CASGLTGDQPQHF
d_call: TRBD2; clone_size: NA; j_call: TRBJ2-3; v_call: TRBV6-2/TRBV6-3; cdr3_nt: TGTGCCAGCAGTTCTCCCGGACTAGCGGGGGGAGATACGCAGTATTTT; cdr3_aa: CASSSPGLAGGDTQYF
d_call: NA; clone_size: NA; j_call: TRBJ1-6; v_call: TRBV28; cdr3_nt: TGTGCCAGCAGTTTTACAGGATTGCTAGGATCACCCCTCCACTTT; cdr3_aa: CASSFTGLLGSPLHF
d_call: NA; clone_size: NA; j_call: TRBJ1-6; v_call: TRBV4-1; cdr3_nt: TGCGCCAGCAGCCTGTCAAGGGGACAAATCTATAATTCACCCCTCCACTTT; cdr3_aa: CASSLSRGQIYNSPLHF
d_call: TRBD2; clone_size: once; j_call: TRBJ2-3; v_call: TRBV5-1; cdr3_nt: TGCGCCAGCAGCTTGGGATTCGCGGGAGTGTCTACAGATACGCAGTATTTT; cdr3_aa: CASSLGFAGVSTDTQYF
d_call: NA; clone_size: NA; j_call: TRBJ2-2; v_call: TRBV5-1; cdr3_nt: TGCGCCAGCAGCTTGGCTCCGACAGCGAACACCGGGGAGCTGTTTTTT; cdr3_aa: CASSLAPTANTGELFF
d_call: NA; clone_size: NA; j_call: TRBJ2-5; v_call: TRBV7-8; cdr3_nt: TGTGCCAGCAGCTTAGCGAGGGCTACCCAAGAGACCCAGTACTTC; cdr3_aa: CASSLARATQETQYF
d_call: TRBD1; clone_size: NA; j_call: TRBJ1-1; v_call: TRBV6-2/TRBV6-3; cdr3_nt: TGTGCCAGCAGTTCCCAAGACAGGGCCCCTGAAGCTTTCTTT; cdr3_aa: CASSSQDRAPEAFF
d_call: NA; clone_size: once; j_call: TRBJ2-3; v_call: TRBV13; cdr3_nt: TGTGCCAGCAGCTTATACCAGGGCCGGGCAGATACGCAGTATTTT; cdr3_aa: CASSLYQGRADTQYF
d_call: NA; clone_size: NA; j_call: TRBJ2-7; v_call: TRBV12-3/TRBV12-4; cdr3_nt: TGTGCCAGCGGGGGCGCATACGAGCAGTACTTC; cdr3_aa: CASGGAYEQYF
d_call: NA; clone_size: NA; j_call: TRBJ1-5; v_call: TRBV18; cdr3_nt: TGTGCCAGCTCACCGAGCGGGGGGTTAGGGCAGCCCCAGCATTTT; cdr3_aa: CASSPSGGLGQPQHF
d_call: NA; clone_size: NA; j_call: TRBJ2-2; v_call: TRBV7-2; cdr3_nt: TGTGCCAGCAATACAGGGACGAACACCGGGGAGCTGTTTTTT; cdr3_aa: CASNTGTNTGELFF
d_call: NA; clone_size: NA; j_call: TRBJ2-5; v_call: TRBV2; cdr3_nt: TGTGCCAGCAATTACAGGGACCAAGAGACCCAGTACTTC; cdr3_aa: CASNYRDQETQYF
d_call: NA; clone_size: NA; j_call: TRBJ2-1; v_call: TRBV4-2; cdr3_nt: TGTGCCAGCAGCCAAGATCGACACACCTACAATGAGCAGTTCTTC; cdr3_aa: CASSQDRHTYNEQFF
d_call: TRBD1; clone_size: few; j_call: TRBJ2-3; v_call: TRBV2; cdr3_nt: TGTGCCAGCAGCCGGGACAGCTTCACAGATACGCAGTATTTT; cdr3_aa: CASSRDSFTDTQYF
d_call: TRBD1; clone_size: few; j_call: TRBJ1-1; v_call: TRBV10-1; cdr3_nt: TGCGCCAGCAGAGCGGGACAGGGATCTGGAAGAGCTTTCTTT; cdr3_aa: CASRAGQGSGRAFF
d_call: NA; clone_size: NA; j_call: TRBJ1-1; v_call: TRBV11-2; cdr3_nt: TGTGCCAGCAGCTTAGCTGAGTACACTGAAGCTTTCTTT; cdr3_aa: CASSLAEYTEAFF
d_call: TRBD1; clone_size: NA; j_call: TRBJ2-2; v_call: TRBV18; cdr3_nt: TGTGCCAGCTCCCGGATGACAGGGGCGAACACCGGGGAGCTGTTTTTT; cdr3_aa: CASSRMTGANTGELFF
d_call: TRBD2; clone_size: once; j_call: TRBJ2-1; v_call: TRBV19; cdr3_nt: TGTGCCAGTAGTATACTAGCGGGACGAGGGGAGCAGTTCTTC; cdr3_aa: CASSILAGRGEQFF
d_call: NA; clone_size: NA; j_call: TRBJ2-7; v_call: TRBV5-4; cdr3_nt: TGTGCCAGCAGCTTGGCGAGTCACGCCTACGAGCAGTACTTC; cdr3_aa: CASSLASHAYEQYF
d_call: TRBD2; clone_size: NA; j_call: TRBJ2-3; v_call: TRBV2; cdr3_nt: TGTGCCAGCAAGACTAGCGGGAGTCTGGTGGCAGATACGCAGTATTTT; cdr3_aa: CASKTSGSLVADTQYF
d_call: NA; clone_size: NA; j_call: TRBJ1-2; v_call: TRBV2; cdr3_nt: TGTGCCAGCAGCGAGGAGGTTGGCTACACCTTC; cdr3_aa: CASSEEVGYTF
d_call: TRBD1; clone_size: NA; j_call: TRBJ1-3; v_call: TRBV7-7; cdr3_nt: TGTGCTAGCAGCTTGGGACAGGGGAAAGGAAACACCATATATTTT; cdr3_aa: CASSLGQGKGNTIYF
d_call: TRBD1; clone_size: NA; j_call: TRBJ1-5; v_call: TRBV6-5; cdr3_nt: TGTGCCAGCAGTTACACAGGGGAGAATCAGCCCCAGCATTTT; cdr3_aa: CASSYTGENQPQHF
d_call: NA; clone_size: NA; j_call: TRBJ2-3; v_call: TRBV6-4; cdr3_nt: TGTGCCAGCAGCTTCGAACCACACAGGTACACAGATACGCAGTATTTT; cdr3_aa: CASSFEPHRYTDTQYF
d_call: TRBD1; clone_size: NA; j_call: TRBJ1-3; v_call: TRBV19; cdr3_nt: TGTGCCAGTCTAAACAGGGGGAGTACGGGAAACACCATATATTTT; cdr3_aa: CASLNRGSTGNTIYF
d_call: TRBD1; clone_size: NA; j_call: TRBJ1-2; v_call: TRBV30; cdr3_nt: TGTGCCTGGAGTGGTACCCCCAGGGGGCTAAACTATGGCTACACCTTC; cdr3_aa: CAWSGTPRGLNYGYTF
d_call: NA; clone_size: NA; j_call: TRBJ1-1; v_call: TRBV30; cdr3_nt: TGTGCCTGGAGTGTAACGTGGGGGAGGACTGAAGCTTTCTTT; cdr3_aa: CAWSVTWGRTEAFF
d_call: TRBD1; clone_size: NA; j_call: TRBJ1-2; v_call: TRBV6-5; cdr3_nt: TGTGCCAGCAGTTACTCGAATACAGGGGGCGCGCATGGCTACACCTTC; cdr3_aa: CASSYSNTGGAHGYTF
d_call: NA; clone_size: NA; j_call: TRBJ2-7; v_call: TRBV28; cdr3_nt: TGTGCCAGCAGCCCCGGGTCGATGGGGAGCTACGAGCAGTACTTC; cdr3_aa: CASSPGSMGSYEQYF
d_call: NA; clone_size: NA; j_call: TRBJ1-4; v_call: TRBV5-1; cdr3_nt: TGCGCCAGCAGCTTGGGGGCGCGGGCTAATGAAAAACTGTTTTTT; cdr3_aa: CASSLGARANEKLFF
d_call: TRBD1; clone_size: NA; j_call: TRBJ2-7; v_call: TRBV30; cdr3_nt: TGTGCCTGGGGGGACAGTACCTACGAGCAGTACTTC; cdr3_aa: CAWGDSTYEQYF
d_call: TRBD1; clone_size: NA; j_call: TRBJ1-1; v_call: TRBV4-3; cdr3_nt: TGCGCCAGCAGCCAAGACAGGGGGCGTAACACTGAAGCTTTCTTT; cdr3_aa: CASSQDRGRNTEAFF
d_call: NA; clone_size: NA; j_call: TRBJ1-1; v_call: TRBV6-5; cdr3_nt: TGTGCCAGCAGTTACTCGGAATTGTCAGCGAGAGAAGCTTTCTTT; cdr3_aa: CASSYSELSAREAFF
d_call: TRBD1; clone_size: NA; j_call: TRBJ1-1; v_call: TRBV19; cdr3_nt: TGTGCCAGTAGTAACCAGGGGGACACTGAAGCTTTCTTT; cdr3_aa: CASSNQGDTEAFF
d_call: NA; clone_size: once; j_call: TRBJ1-3; v_call: TRBV30; cdr3_nt: TGTGCCTGGGAGGCGGGTTCTGGAAACACCATATATTTT; cdr3_aa: CAWEAGSGNTIYF
d_call: NA; clone_size: NA; j_call: TRBJ1-6; v_call: TRBV18; cdr3_nt: TGTGCCAGCTCACAGGACGGAGGCAATTCACCCCTCCACTTT; cdr3_aa: CASSQDGGNSPLHF
d_call: NA; clone_size: NA; j_call: TRBJ2-2; v_call: TRBV7-3; cdr3_nt: TGTGCCAGCAGCTTACTCCGGGACAAGAACACCGGGGAGCTGTTTTTT; cdr3_aa: CASSLLRDKNTGELFF